The present T cell receptor beta chain was sequenced within a study of early T cells in non-severe SARS-CoV-2 infection. Overall study: Whole-blood bulk RNA, unsorted, was sequenced, and chains were unpaired.

V lost 0 bases and J 5 bases, leaving 10 bases between the germline ends. The CDR3 contains 15 residues. Looked up from germline, CDR1 is LGHNA and CDR2 is YNFKEQ. Overall study results and limits: Matches to VDJdb favored anti-spike CD8 responses and missed private and CD4 specificities.

The TCR library protocol was used to attach unique molecular identifiers. These identifiers were attached to individual cDNA molecules. In TCRdb, the 5' RACE reads were re-called with MiXCR into one record per CDR3 protein. The data show tens of thousands of distinct CDR3 sequences, 9% to 10% seen once. This clonotype was counted ten times or more. Its antigen remains unknown. The gene calls are TRBV4-2 and TRBJ1-4; D is ambiguous. The TCR comes from an adult who was a healthcare worker with PCR-confirmed SARS-CoV-2 infection or an uninfected control (not recorded which). Source material: whole blood. The CDR3 nucleotides read TGTGCCAGCAGCCAAGAAAGGCAGGCCAATGAAAAACTGTTTTTT. This sequence encodes CASSQERQANEKLFF.